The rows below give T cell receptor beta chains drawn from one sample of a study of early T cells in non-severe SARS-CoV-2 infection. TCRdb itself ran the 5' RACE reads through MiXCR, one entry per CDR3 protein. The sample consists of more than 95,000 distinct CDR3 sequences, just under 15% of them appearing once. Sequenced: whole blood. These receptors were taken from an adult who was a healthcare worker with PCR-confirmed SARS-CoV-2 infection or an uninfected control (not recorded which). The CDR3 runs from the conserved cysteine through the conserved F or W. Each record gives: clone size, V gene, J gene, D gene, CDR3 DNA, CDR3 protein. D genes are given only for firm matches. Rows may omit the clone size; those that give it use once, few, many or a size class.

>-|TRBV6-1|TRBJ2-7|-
TGTGCCAGCAGATCCCGGGACCTGGACACGGGCGAGCAGTACTTC
CASRSRDLDTGEQYF
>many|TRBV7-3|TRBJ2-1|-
TGTGCCAGCAGCCTGATGGAGGGCAATGAGCAGTTCTTC
CASSLMEGNEQFF
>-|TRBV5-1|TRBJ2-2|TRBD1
TGCGCCAGCAGCTCTCAGGGGGCGCGTAACACCGGGGAGCTGTTTTTT
CASSSQGARNTGELFF
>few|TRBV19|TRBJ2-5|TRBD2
TGTGCCAGTAGTCCGCGCGGGGGGTTCGAGACCCAGTACTTC
CASSPRGGFETQYF
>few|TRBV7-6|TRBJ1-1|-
TGTGCCAGCAGCCCCCAAGAGGGGAGCACTGAAGCTTTCTTT
CASSPQEGSTEAFF
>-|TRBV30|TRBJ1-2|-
TGTGCCTGGAGTCACGGGGGTGTGGTAATCTATGGCTACACCTTC
CAWSHGGVVIYGYTF
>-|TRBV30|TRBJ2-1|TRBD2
TGTGCCTCTTCTCCAGCGGGGGGTGATGAGCAGTTCTTC
CASSPAGGDEQFF
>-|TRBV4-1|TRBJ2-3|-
TGCGCCAGCAGCCAAGGGCGGGGCCCTTCGGTAGCGCAGTATTTT
CASSQGRGPSVAQYF
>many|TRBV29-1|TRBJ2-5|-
TGCAGCGTTGTGGCCGGGGGAGAAGAGACCCAGTACTTC
CSVVAGGEETQYF
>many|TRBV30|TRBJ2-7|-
TGTGCCTGGAGTCGGCGCTACGAGCAGTACTTC
CAWSRRYEQYF
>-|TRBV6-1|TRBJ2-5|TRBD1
TGTGCCAGCAGTGCACAGGGGCCCCAAGAGACCCAGTACTTC
CASSAQGPQETQYF
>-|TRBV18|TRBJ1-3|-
TGTGCCAGCTCACCAATTCAGTTCTCTGGAAACACCATATATTTT
CASSPIQFSGNTIYF
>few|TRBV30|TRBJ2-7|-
TGTGCCTGGTGGACCGGAGGCGAGCAGTACTTC
CAWWTGGEQYF
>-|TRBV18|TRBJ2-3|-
TGTGCCAGCTCACCAGAGGTTACACTGACAGCTTATTTT
CASSPEVTLTAYF
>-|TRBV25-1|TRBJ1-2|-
TGTGCCAGCAGTAAAAGTCAGGCCTTCCAGGAGGGCTACACCTTC
CASSKSQAFQEGYTF
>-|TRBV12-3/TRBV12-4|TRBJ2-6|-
TGTGCCAGCAGTTTAGGCGAGCCGGCTAGCTCTGGGGCCAACGTCCTGACTTTC
CASSLGEPASSGANVLTF
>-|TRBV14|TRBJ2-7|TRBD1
TGTGCCAGCAGCCTGGGACAGTGGACCTACGAGCAGTACTTC
CASSLGQWTYEQYF
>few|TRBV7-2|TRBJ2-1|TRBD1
TGTGCCAGCACCGTTCAGGGGGCGCGAGTCAATGAGCAGTTCTTC
CASTVQGARVNEQFF
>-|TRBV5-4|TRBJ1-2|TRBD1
TGTGCCAGCAGCCTGGGACAGGGTCTGCCAATCTATGGCTACACCTTC
CASSLGQGLPIYGYTF
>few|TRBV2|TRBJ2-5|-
TGTGCCAGCAGTGTACAGGTCCGAGAGACCCAGTACTTC
CASSVQVRETQYF
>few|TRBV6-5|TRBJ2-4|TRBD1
TGTGCCGGCCAAACAGGGGGCGCGAAGGGGATAGCCAAAAACATTCAGTACTTC
CAGQTGGAKGIAKNIQYF
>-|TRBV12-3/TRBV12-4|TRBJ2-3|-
TGTGCCAGCAGTTTAGGGGGCCTCACAGATACGCAGTATTTT
CASSLGGLTDTQYF
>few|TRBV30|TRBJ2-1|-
TGTGCCTGGAGTGTCAACCTGAACTACAATGAGCAGTTCTTC
CAWSVNLNYNEQFF
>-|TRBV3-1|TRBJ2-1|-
TGTGCCAGCAGCCTGTTGAATGAGCAGTTCTTC
CASSLLNEQFF
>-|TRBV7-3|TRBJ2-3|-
TGTGCCAGCAGCTCTCCCGGACCCGGGGATACGCAGTATTTT
CASSSPGPGDTQYF
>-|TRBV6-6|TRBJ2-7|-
TGTGCCAGCAGCCCCGGGGGGCTCGAGCAGTACTTC
CASSPGGLEQYF
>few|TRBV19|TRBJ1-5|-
TGTGCCACCACGGCTCGGAGCAATCAGCCCCAGCATTTT
CATTARSNQPQHF
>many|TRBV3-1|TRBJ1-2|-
TGTGCCAGCAGCCAAGAGGAGGGGTCGAATGGCTACACCTTC
CASSQEEGSNGYTF
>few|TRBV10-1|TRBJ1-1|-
TGCGCCAGCAGTGAACAACTGAACACTGAAGCTTTCTTT
CASSEQLNTEAFF
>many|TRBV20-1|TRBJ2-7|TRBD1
TGCAGTGCAAGAGGGACAGGGGGTAGATACGAGCAGTACTTC
CSARGTGGRYEQYF
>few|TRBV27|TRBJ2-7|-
TGTGCCAGCAGTCTCTCAGGGAGCCCATTCTACGAGCAGTACTTC
CASSLSGSPFYEQYF
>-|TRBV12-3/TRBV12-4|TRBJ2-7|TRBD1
TGTGCCAGCAGTTCTCTTCCGGGACAGGGCCTACGCGAGCAGTACTTC
CASSSLPGQGLREQYF
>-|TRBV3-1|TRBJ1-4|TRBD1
TGTGCCAGCAGCCCCAGGGGACAGGGGGCAGAAAAACTGTTTTTT
CASSPRGQGAEKLFF
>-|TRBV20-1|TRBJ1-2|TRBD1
TGCAGTGCTGCGGACAGGGGCGGCTACACCTTC
CSAADRGGYTF
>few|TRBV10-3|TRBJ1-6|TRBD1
TGTGCCATCAATAGGGACAGAAATTCACCCCTCCACTTT
CAINRDRNSPLHF
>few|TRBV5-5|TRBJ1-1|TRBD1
TGTGCCAGCAGAGTTTACAGGGGAGGAACTGAAGCTTTCTTT
CASRVYRGGTEAFF
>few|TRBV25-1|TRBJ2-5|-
TGTGCCAGCAACGCCGGAACAGGGAGGGGGACCCAGTACTTC
CASNAGTGRGTQYF
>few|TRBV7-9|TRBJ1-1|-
TGTGCCAGCAGCCCGACGGGAAGACCTGAAGCTTTCTTT
CASSPTGRPEAFF
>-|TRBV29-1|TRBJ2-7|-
TGCAGCGTTGTAATTCACCTCGTACCCCCCTACGAGCAGTACTTC
CSVVIHLVPPYEQYF
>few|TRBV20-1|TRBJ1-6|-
TGCAGTGCTTTGGATCTCAGGGAGGAGAATGACTCACCCCTCCACTTT
CSALDLREENDSPLHF
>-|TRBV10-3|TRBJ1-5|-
TGTTCCATACGACCGGGGGAGGGTCAGCCCCAGCATTTT
CSIRPGEGQPQHF
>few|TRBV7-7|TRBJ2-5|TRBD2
TGTGCCAGCAGCAACGGACTAGCGGGGCCTCAAGAGACCCAGTACTTC
CASSNGLAGPQETQYF
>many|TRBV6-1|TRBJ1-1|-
TGTGCCAGCAGTGAAGGAGGTCTTAACACTGAAGCTTTCTTT
CASSEGGLNTEAFF
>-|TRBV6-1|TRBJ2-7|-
TGTGCCAGCAAGGAGAAGGCCGGTACAGAAGAGCAGTACTTC
CASKEKAGTEEQYF
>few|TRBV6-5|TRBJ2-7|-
TGTGCCAGCAAACAAGGAAGGGCGAGCTCCTACGAGCAGTACTTC
CASKQGRASSYEQYF
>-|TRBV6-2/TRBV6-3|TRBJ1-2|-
TGTGCCAGCAGTCCCCTGGACAGCTTAGGCTACACCTTC
CASSPLDSLGYTF
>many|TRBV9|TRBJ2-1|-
TGTGCCAGCAGCGTACTCTCCTACAATGAGCAGTTCTTC
CASSVLSYNEQFF
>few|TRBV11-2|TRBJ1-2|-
TGTGCCAGCAGCTTAGATCGCAAAGGGACCTATGGCTACACCTTC
CASSLDRKGTYGYTF
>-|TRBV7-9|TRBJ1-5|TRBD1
TGTGCCAGCAGCTTAGCCACCGGGACAGGGGATCAGCCCCAGCATTTT
CASSLATGTGDQPQHF
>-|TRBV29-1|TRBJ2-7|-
TGCAGCGTTGGCGGCAGGGGAGGCGAGCAGTACTTC
CSVGGRGGEQYF
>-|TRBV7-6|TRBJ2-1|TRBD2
TGTGCCAGCAGCTTAGAGGCTAGCGGGGAGTACAATGAGCAGTTCTTC
CASSLEASGEYNEQFF
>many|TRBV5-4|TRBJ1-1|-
TGTGCCAGCAGCCCAAGCGGCGGGGCGGTTGAAGCTTTCTTT
CASSPSGGAVEAFF
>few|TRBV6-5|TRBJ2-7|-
TGTGCCAGCAGTCGGACCTATTCGGACGAGCAGTACTTC
CASSRTYSDEQYF
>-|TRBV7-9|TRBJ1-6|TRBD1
TGTGCCAGCAGCCCTAGTGGGACAGGGAATGCCAATTCACCCCTCCACTTT
CASSPSGTGNANSPLHF
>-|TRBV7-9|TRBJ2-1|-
TGTGCCAGCAGCCTCCCTCACGGGGCAAATGAGCAGTTCTTC
CASSLPHGANEQFF
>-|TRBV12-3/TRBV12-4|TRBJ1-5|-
TGTGCCAGCAGTTTAGGCAGCTATCAGCCCCAGCATTTT
CASSLGSYQPQHF
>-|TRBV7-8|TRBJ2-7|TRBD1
TGTGCCAGCAGCACCTTCAACAGGGGGCCGAGGTACGAGCAGTACTTC
CASSTFNRGPRYEQYF